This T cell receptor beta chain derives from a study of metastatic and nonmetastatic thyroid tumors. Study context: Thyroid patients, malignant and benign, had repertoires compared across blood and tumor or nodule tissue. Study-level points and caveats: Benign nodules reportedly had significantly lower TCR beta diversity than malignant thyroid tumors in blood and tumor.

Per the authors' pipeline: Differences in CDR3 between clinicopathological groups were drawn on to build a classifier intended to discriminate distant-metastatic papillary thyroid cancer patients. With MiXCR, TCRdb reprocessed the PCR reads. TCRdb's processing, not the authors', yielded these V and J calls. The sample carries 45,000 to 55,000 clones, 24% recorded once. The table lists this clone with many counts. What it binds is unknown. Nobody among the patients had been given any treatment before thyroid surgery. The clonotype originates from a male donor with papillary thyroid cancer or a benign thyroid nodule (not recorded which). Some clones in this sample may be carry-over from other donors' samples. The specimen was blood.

DNA for the CDR3: TGTGCCTGGAGTGTACTCTCACGGGGGGGCGGCTCCTACGAGCAGTACTTC. Translation gives CAWSVLSRGGGSYEQYF. The V call is TRBV30, the J call TRBJ2-7, with 8 bases fitting TRBD2. The CDR3 is 17 amino acids. Germline V CDR1 and CDR2: GTSNPN, SVGIG (reference sequence). V was pared by 0 bases and J by 0 bases, with 10 bases of the junction left unmatched.